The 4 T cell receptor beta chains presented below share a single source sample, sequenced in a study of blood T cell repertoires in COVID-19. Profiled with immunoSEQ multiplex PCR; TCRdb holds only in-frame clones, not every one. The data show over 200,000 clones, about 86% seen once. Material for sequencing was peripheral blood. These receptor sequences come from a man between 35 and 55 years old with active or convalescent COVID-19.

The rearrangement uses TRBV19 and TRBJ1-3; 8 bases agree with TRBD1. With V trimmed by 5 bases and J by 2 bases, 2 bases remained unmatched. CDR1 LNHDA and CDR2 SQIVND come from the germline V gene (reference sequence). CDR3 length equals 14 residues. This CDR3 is CASSSGGPGNTIYF. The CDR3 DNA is TGTGCCAGTAGTTCAGGGGGCCCTGGAAACACCATATATTTT.

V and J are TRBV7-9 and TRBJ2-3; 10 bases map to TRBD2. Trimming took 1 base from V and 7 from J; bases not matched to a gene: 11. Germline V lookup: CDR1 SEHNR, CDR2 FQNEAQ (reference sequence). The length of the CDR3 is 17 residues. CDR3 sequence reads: CASSLGGSGGAVNTQYF. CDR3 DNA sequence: TGTGCCAGCAGCTTAGGTGGAAGCGGGGGGGCCGTGAATACGCAGTATTTT. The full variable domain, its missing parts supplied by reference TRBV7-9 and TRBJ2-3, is DTGVSQNPRHKITKRGQNVTFRCDPISEHNRLYWYRQTLGQGPEFLTYFQNEAQLEKSRLLSDRFSAERPKGSFSTLEIQRTEQGDSAMYLCASSLGGSGGAVNTQYFGPGTRLTVL.

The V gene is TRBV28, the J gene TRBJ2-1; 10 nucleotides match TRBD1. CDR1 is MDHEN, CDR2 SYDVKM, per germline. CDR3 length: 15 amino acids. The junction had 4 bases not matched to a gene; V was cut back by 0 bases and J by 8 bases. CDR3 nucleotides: TGTGCCAGCAGTTTATGGGGACAGGGGAAGGATGAGCAGTTCTTC. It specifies CASSLWGQGKDEQFF.

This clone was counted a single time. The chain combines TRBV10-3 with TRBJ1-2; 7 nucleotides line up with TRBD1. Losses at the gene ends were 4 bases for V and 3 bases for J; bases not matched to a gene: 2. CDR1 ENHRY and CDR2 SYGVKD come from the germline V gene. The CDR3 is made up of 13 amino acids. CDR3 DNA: TGTGCCATCAGTGGACAGGGCTACTATGGCTACACCTTC. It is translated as CAISGQGYYGYTF.